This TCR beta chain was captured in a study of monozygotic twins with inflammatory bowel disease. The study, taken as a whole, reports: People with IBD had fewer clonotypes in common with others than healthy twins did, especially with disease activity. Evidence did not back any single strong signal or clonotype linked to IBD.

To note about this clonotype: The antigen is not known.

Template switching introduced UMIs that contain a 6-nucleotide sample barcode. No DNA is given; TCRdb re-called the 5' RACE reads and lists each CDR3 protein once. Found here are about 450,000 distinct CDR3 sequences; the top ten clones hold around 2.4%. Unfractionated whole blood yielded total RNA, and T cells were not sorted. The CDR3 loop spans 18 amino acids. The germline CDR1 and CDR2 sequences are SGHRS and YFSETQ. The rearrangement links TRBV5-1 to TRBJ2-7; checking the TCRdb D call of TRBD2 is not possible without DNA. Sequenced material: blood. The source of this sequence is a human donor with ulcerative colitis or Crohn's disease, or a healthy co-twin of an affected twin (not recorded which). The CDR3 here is CASSLDSGTSGRRSEQYF.